This TCR beta chain was profiled in a study of T cells in Graves' hyperthyroidism and ophthalmopathy. In germline, CDR1 is SGHVS, CDR2 FNYEAQ. The CDR3 spans 16 residues. Trimming removed 5 bases at V and 10 bases at J, with 21 bases between. Orbital computed tomography, thyroid ultrasound, serum thyroxine and TRAb, and clinical symptoms together informed the diagnoses. Study-level findings and limits: A median 6.5 months before onset, the model predicted ophthalmopathy.

Amplification of TCR beta CDR3 regions used RNA as the template. The study used the HTBI primer set for a first-round RT-PCR of the TCR CDR3. One entry per CDR3 protein, called by TCRdb with MiXCR from the multiplex PCR reads. The table includes 660,000 or so distinct CDR3 sequences, around 20% detected once. There are a few counts of this clonotype. Its antigen is still unknown. Material: blood. This clonotype was sampled from a man younger than 40 with Graves' ophthalmopathy. The rearrangement joins TRBV7-6 to TRBJ1-6, with TRBD1 as a possible D gene (5 bases). The CDR3 sequence: CASSRMLSGLGSPLHF. CDR3 nucleotides: TGTGCCAGCAGCCGCATGTTATCAGGGTTGGGATCACCCCTCCACTTT. Based on the CDR3 plus reference TRBV7-6 and TRBJ1-6, the full variable domain is GAGVSQSPRYKVTKRGQDVALRCDPISGHVSLYWYRQALGQGPEFLTYFNYEAQQDKSGLPNDRFSAERPEGSISTLTIQRTEQRDSAMYRCASSRMLSGLGSPLHFGNGTRLTVT.